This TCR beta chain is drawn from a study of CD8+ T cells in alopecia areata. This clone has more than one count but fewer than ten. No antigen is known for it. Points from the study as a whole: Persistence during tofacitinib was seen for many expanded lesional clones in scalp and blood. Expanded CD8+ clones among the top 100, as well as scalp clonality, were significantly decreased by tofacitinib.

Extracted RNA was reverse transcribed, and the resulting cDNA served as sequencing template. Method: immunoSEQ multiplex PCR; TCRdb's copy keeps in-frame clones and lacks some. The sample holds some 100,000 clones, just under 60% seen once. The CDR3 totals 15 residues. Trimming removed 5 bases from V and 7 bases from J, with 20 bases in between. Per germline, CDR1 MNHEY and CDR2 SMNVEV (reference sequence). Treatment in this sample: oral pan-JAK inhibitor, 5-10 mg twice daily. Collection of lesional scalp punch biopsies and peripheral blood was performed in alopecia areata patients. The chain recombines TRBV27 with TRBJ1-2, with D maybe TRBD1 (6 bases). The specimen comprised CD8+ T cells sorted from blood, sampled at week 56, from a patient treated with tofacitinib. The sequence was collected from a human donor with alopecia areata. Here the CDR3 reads CASSPRWAGAIGYTF. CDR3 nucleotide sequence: TGTGCCAGCAGTCCACGCTGGGCGGGGGCGATTGGCTACACCTTC.